This TCR beta chain originates from a study of blood T cell repertoires in COVID-19 (TCRdb year 2020). Context from the whole study: The collaborator samples originated in the United States, Italy and Spain and spanned the acute and convalescent phases of COVID-19. Nearly every sample came with metadata listing a de-identified subject ID, COVID-19 status, age in years and sex. The dataset comprised deeply sampled blood TCRbeta repertoires from subjects exposed to, actively infected with, or recovered from COVID-19. HLA class I and class II types, where available, came from metadata supplied by the sample provider rather than from assay-based typing. The samples were drawn from the first 160 participants of the ongoing ImmuneRACE study and from 1,254 subjects provided by 6 global collaborators. The prospective study material was composed of cDNA or gDNA derived from T cells, B-cell-depleted T cells, or PBMCs. The repertoires were released in a freely available public database meant as a resource for research on the immune response to SARS-CoV-2.

With regard to this clone: Its antigen is currently not known. The record has no base qualities; no much larger clone is one base away.

The germline V gene gives CDR1 as LGHNA and CDR2 as YNFKEQ. From cysteine to phenylalanine, the CDR3 is 14 amino acids long. The entry retains the CDR3 DNA only, 42 bases that are in frame from base 1. At the junction V is shortened by 5 bases and J by 1 base, with 11 bases in between. The collaborating institutions used their own protocols to collect whole blood in K2EDTA tubes. Collaborator samples were shipped for TCRbeta analysis as frozen whole blood, isolated PBMCs, or DNA extracted from either sample type. TCRbeta CDR3 regions were amplified from genomic DNA using the immunoSEQ Assay, a bias-controlled multiplex PCR. Under the source paper's analysis protocol: The number of nucleated cells in each sample was estimated from the amplification of reference gene primers within the assay. To quantify the absolute abundance of each unique TCRbeta CDR3 rearrangement, sequence reads were collapsed and filtered. For each sample, productive Simpson clonality was calculated as the square root of Simpson's diversity index across productive rearrangements. Sourced from immuneACCESS, this table was stored by TCRdb with only in-frame sequences that have V and J called. A share of the clones is absent; for the studies checked, an unresolved V gene accounts for under half, and the remainder has no known explanation. V and J calls and clone size follow that table, whereas D and trimming were derived from the DNA. In all, the sample holds 30,000 to 40,000 clones, and 91% of those were seen once. The ten top clones hold about a sixth of the sample.

General conclusions and limits of the study: Clinical and demographic metadata were provided uncurated, with the amount varying by source and participant.

The chain employs TRBV4-2 and TRBJ1-1; the D gene is perhaps TRBD1, from 5 matching bases. Sample: peripheral blood. This clonotype was sampled from a woman aged 30 to 39 in a cohort sampled during active COVID-19. CDR3 reads: CASSEEGRNTEAFF. The sequence in DNA is TGTGCCAGCAGCGAGGAGGGACGGAACACTGAAGCTTTCTTT.